One and the same sample provided the 13 T cell receptor beta chains below, sequenced in a study of shared clonotypes between healthy human individuals. Profiled with immunoSEQ multiplex PCR; TCRdb holds only in-frame clones, not every one. The data show 1.5 million to 2.5 million clones, about 95% seen once. Naive CD8 cells were CD45RO-negative, positively selected for CCR7, excluding terminally differentiated effector memory CD45RA+ cells. Input material: naive CD8+ T cells sorted from blood. These receptor sequences come from a man aged 18-30 years in good health.

The chain employs TRBV5-4 and TRBJ1-2; D unclear. From germline, CDR1 is SGHNT and CDR2 YYREEE (reference sequence). CDR3 length: 16 amino acids. V was pared by 5 bases and J by 5 bases, with 22 bases between. CDR3 bases: TGTGCCAGCAGTGACGGGGTTCCTCTAGGAGGGTATGGCTACACCTTC. Its translation is CASSDGVPLGGYGYTF. Drawing the rest from reference TRBV5-4 and TRBJ1-2, the complete variable domain is ETGVTQSPTHLIKTRGQQVTLRCSSQSGHNTVSWYQQALGQGPQFIFQYYREEENGRGNFPPRFSGLQFPNYSSELNVNALELDDSALYLCASSDGVPLGGYGYTFGSGTRLTVV.

The gene calls are TRBV4-3 and TRBJ2-2; the D gene is possibly TRBD1 (5 bases). Germline V CDR1 and CDR2: LGHNA, YSLEER. CDR3 size: 16 residues. The V end lost 0 bases, the J end lost 3 bases, and 11 bases lay between the germline ends. The CDR3 region is CASSQDQDTYTGELFF. The CDR3 bases are TGCGCCAGCAGCCAAGATCAGGACACCTACACCGGGGAGCTGTTTTTT.

The chain is built from TRBV13 and TRBJ2-7; TRBD1 aligns across 9 bases. Germline lookup yields CDR1 PRHDT and CDR2 FYEKMQ (reference sequence). This CDR3 spans 16 amino acids. Trimming took 0 bases from V and 1 from J; bases not matched to a gene: 4. CDR3 sequence reads: CASSLGGGTGSYEQYF. The CDR3, as DNA: TGTGCCAGCAGCTTAGGCGGTGGGACAGGGTCCTACGAGCAGTACTTC.

The rearrangement links TRBV11-2 to TRBJ2-2; 9 nucleotides align to TRBD2. The CDR3 spans 17 residues. Germline V gene data show CDR1 as SGHAT and CDR2 as FQNNGV. After removal of 2 bases from V and 4 bases from J, the junction contained 8 bases not matched to a gene. CDR3 nucleotides: TGTGCCAGCAGCTTACGGGAGGCGGGAGGGGCCACCGGGGAGCTGTTTTTT. Protein: CASSLREAGGATGELFF. Complete variable domain (other parts from reference TRBV11-2 and TRBJ2-2): EAGVAQSPRYKIIEKRQSVAFWCNPISGHATLYWYQQILGQGPKLLIQFQNNGVVDDSQLPKDRFSAERLKGVDSTLKIQPAKLEDSAVYLCASSLREAGGATGELFFGEGSRLTVL.

A single count supports this clone. V gene TRBV27 combines with J gene TRBJ2-7; TRBD1 aligns across 11 bases. Germline values: CDR1 MNHEY, CDR2 SMNVEV (reference sequence). The CDR3 extends over 17 amino acids. The V gene end was trimmed by 8 bases and the J gene end by 3 bases; junction bases not matched to a gene: 15. CDR3 loop: CASAAPTSGTGGYEQYF. In DNA form, the CDR3 reads TGTGCCAGCGCCGCCCCTACCTCCGGGACAGGGGGCTACGAGCAGTACTTC.

The genes are TRBV18 and TRBJ2-5; TRBD1 is a possible D gene (6 bases). V was shortened by 0 bases and J by 4 bases, with 12 bases between the two germline ends. In germline, CDR1 is KGHSH, CDR2 LQKENI. The CDR3 has 15 amino acids. The CDR3 loop reads CASSPPDSPGETQYF. CDR3 bases: TGTGCCAGCTCACCACCGGACAGTCCTGGAGAGACCCAGTACTTC.

The chain employs TRBV7-9 and TRBJ2-7; 7 bases are a match to TRBD1. This CDR3 is 13 amino acids long. J was trimmed by 3 bases and V by 5 bases; bases with no gene match: 4. Germline-derived CDR1 and CDR2 are SEHNR and FQNEAQ (reference sequence). The DNA of the CDR3 is TGTGCCAGCAGCCGGGACAGCCACTACGAGCAGTACTTC. Translation gives CASSRDSHYEQYF. The full variable domain, completed using reference TRBV7-9 and TRBJ2-7, is DTGVSQNPRHKITKRGQNVTFRCDPISEHNRLYWYRQTLGQGPEFLTYFQNEAQLEKSRLLSDRFSAERPKGSFSTLEIQRTEQGDSAMYLCASSRDSHYEQYFGPGTRLTVT.

The genes are TRBV11-2 and TRBJ2-4; D remains unclear. V was shortened by 4 bases and J by 8 bases, with 9 bases between the two germline ends. Germline CDR1 is SGHAT and CDR2 is FQNNGV. CDR3 length equals 12 residues. The CDR3 protein is CASSSPVDIQYF. The DNA of the CDR3 is TGTGCCAGCAGCTCGCCCGTGGACATTCAGTACTTC.

With respect to this clone: This CDR3 is also generated by other DNA sequences in the sample. The J gene is TRBJ2-3, the V gene TRBV30; D gene uncertain. CDR1 and CDR2 from the germline V gene are GTSNPN and SVGIG (reference sequence). This CDR3 comprises 13 residues. Trimming shortened V by 0 bases and J by 6 bases, and 10 bases separated the two germline ends. This CDR3 is CAWSVGPVDTQYF. CDR3 nucleotide sequence: TGTGCCTGGAGTGTTGGGCCGGTGGATACGCAGTATTTT.

The CDR3 DNA reads as TGTGCCACCAGCAGAGATTACGGGACAGCCTCCTACGAGCAGTACTTC. Its protein product is CATSRDYGTASYEQYF. The chain is built from TRBV15 and TRBJ2-7; TRBD1 matches 7 bases. This CDR3 has 16 residues. Trimming took 0 bases from V and 0 from J; bases not matched to a gene: 5. Looked up from germline, CDR1 is LNHNV and CDR2 is YYDKDF (reference sequence).

Here the CDR3 reads CASSQDRESEAFF. CDR3 sequence (DNA): TGCGCCAGCAGCCAAGATAGAGAGAGTGAAGCTTTCTTT. The rearrangement links TRBV4-1 to TRBJ1-1; D ambiguous. The CDR3 runs to 13 residues. The germline V gene encodes CDR1 MGHRA and CDR2 YSYEKL. With 0 bases removed from V and 7 bases from J, the gap between germline ends came to 9 bases.

The genes are TRBV7-9 and TRBJ2-2, with D unresolved. Germline V CDR1 and CDR2: SEHNR, FQNEAQ (reference sequence). V shed 4 bases and J shed 7 bases, with 7 bases lying between them. The length of the CDR3 is 12 residues. Here the CDR3 DNA reads TGTGCCAGCAGCTCAGTGAGCGGGGAGCTGTTTTTT. The encoded protein is CASSSVSGELFF. The entire variable domain, with the rest obtained from reference TRBV7-9 and TRBJ2-2, is as follows: DTGVSQNPRHKITKRGQNVTFRCDPISEHNRLYWYRQTLGQGPEFLTYFQNEAQLEKSRLLSDRFSAERPKGSFSTLEIQRTEQGDSAMYLCASSSVSGELFFGEGSRLTVL.

This chain links TRBV7-8 with TRBJ1-3, with 7 bases fitting TRBD1. V trimming: 5 bases; J trimming: 9 bases; junction bases outside the gene matches: 19. The CDR3 spans 17 residues. The germline V gene encodes CDR1 SGHVS and CDR2 FQNEAQ. The CDR3 loop is CASSPTTGIGPFGTIYF. The CDR3 DNA is TGTGCCAGCAGCCCAACGACAGGGATCGGACCTTTTGGCACCATATATTTT.